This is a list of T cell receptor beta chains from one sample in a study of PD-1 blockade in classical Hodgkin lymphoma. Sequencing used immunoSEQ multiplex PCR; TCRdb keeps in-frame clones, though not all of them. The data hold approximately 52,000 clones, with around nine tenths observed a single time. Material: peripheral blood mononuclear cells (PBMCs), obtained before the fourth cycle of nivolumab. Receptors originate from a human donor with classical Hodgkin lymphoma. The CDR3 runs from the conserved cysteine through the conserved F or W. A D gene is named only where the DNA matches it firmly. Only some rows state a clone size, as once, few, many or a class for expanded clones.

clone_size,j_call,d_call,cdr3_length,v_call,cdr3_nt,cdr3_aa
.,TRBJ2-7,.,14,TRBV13,TGTGCCAGCAGCTTAGGGCCCTTTTCGTACGAGCAGTACTTC,CASSLGPFSYEQYF
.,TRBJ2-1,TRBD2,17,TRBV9,TGTGCCAGCAGCGTAGGACTTACTAGCGGGGGGGACAATGAGCAGTTCTTC,CASSVGLTSGGDNEQFF
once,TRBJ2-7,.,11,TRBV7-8,TGTGCCAGCAGCTTCAGCTACGAGCAGTACTTC,CASSFSYEQYF
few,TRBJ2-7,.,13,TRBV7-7,TGTGCCAGCAGCTCTGGACTACACGCGGAGCAGTACTTC,CASSSGLHAEQYF
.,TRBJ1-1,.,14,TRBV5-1,TGCGCCAGCAGCTTGGAATTCAGGAACACTGAAGCTTTCTTT,CASSLEFRNTEAFF
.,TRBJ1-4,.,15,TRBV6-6,TGTGCCAGCAGTTATGAGGGAGGAGTTAATGAAAAACTGTTTTTT,CASSYEGGVNEKLFF
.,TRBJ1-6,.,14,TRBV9,TGTGCCAGCAGCCAAGTTGTAGCTAATTCACCCCTCCACTTT,CASSQVVANSPLHF
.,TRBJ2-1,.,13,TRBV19,TGTGCCAGTGGGTGGAGGCGTGAGGGTGAGCAGTTCTTC,CASGWRREGEQFF
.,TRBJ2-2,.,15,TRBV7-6,TGTGCCAGCAGCCTTTGGACAGAGAACACCGGGGAGCTGTTTTTT,CASSLWTENTGELFF
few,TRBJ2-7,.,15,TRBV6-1,TGTGCCAGCAGTGTTGACATTGACTTCTCCTACGAGCAGTACTTC,CASSVDIDFSYEQYF
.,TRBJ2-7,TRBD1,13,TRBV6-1,TGTGCCAGCGCGGGGACAGGGCTCCACGAGCAGTACTTC,CASAGTGLHEQYF
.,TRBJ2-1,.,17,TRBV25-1,TGTGCCAGCAGTGAAGGTGCCAGGGGAACTCCCCCCACTGAGCAGTTCTTC,CASSEGARGTPPTEQFF
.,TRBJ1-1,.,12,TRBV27,TGTGCCAACATGAGGGGATACTCGGAAGCTTTCTTT,CANMRGYSEAFF
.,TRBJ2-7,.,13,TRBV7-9,TGTGCCAGCAGCCGCGGAAGCTCCTACGAGCAGTACTTC,CASSRGSSYEQYF
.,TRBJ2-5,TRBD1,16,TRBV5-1,TGCGCCAGCAGCTTGAGACAGGGGGCCGGGGGAGAGACCCAGTACTTC,CASSLRQGAGGETQYF
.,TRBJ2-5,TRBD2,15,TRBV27,TGTGCCAGCAGCACCGGGACTAGCGTTAAAGAGACCCAGTACTTC,CASSTGTSVKETQYF
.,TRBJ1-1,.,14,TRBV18,TGTGCCAGCTCACCACAGGATTTGAACACTGAAGCTTTCTTT,CASSPQDLNTEAFF
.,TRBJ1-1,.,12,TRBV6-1,TGTGCCAGCAGTCTTGATCGCACTGAAGCTTTCTTT,CASSLDRTEAFF
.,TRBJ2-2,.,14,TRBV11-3,TGTGCCAGCAGCTTATCCTCTTACACCGGGGAGCTGTTTTTT,CASSLSSYTGELFF
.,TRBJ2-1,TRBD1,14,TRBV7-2,TGTGCCAGCACCTTAGGGACAGGGTTAGGGGAGCAGTTCTTC,CASTLGTGLGEQFF
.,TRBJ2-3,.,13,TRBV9,TGTGCCAGCAGCCAGAGGGCTGGAGATACGCAGTATTTT,CASSQRAGDTQYF
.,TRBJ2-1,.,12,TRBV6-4,TGTGCCAGCAGTATGGGGGGCAATGAGCAGTTCTTC,CASSMGGNEQFF
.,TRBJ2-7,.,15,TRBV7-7,TGTGCCAGCAGCTTAGGGGTGGGATTATCCTACGAGCAGTACTTC,CASSLGVGLSYEQYF
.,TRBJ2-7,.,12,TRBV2,TGTGCCAGCAGGCTGGGGATCTACGAGCAGTACTTC,CASRLGIYEQYF
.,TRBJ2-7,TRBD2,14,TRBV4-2,TGTGCCAGCAGCCCTCTAGCGGGAGTCAACGAGCAGTACTTC,CASSPLAGVNEQYF
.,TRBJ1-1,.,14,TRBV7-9,TGTGCCAGCAGCTTAGCTACAGGGAGGCCTGAAGCTTTCTTT,CASSLATGRPEAFF
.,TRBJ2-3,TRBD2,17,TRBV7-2,TGTGCCAGCAGCTTAGTTGCGGGGGGGCCAGTTTCAGATACGCAGTATTTT,CASSLVAGGPVSDTQYF
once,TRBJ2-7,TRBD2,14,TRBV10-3,TGTGCCATCAGACCGGGACTAGTGGGTTACGAGCAGTACTTC,CAIRPGLVGYEQYF
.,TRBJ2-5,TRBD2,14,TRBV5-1,TGCGCCAGCAGCTCCCGGGAGGGGCAAGAGACCCAGTACTTC,CASSSREGQETQYF
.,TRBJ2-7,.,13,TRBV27,TGTGCCAGCAGTTTGATGATAGGGGCCGAGCAGTACTTC,CASSLMIGAEQYF
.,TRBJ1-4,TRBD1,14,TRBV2,TGTGCCAGCACCAGGGACAGGTTGCATGAAAAACTGTTTTTT,CASTRDRLHEKLFF
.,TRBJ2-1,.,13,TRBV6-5,TGTGCCAGCAGTTACGGGGGAGGCAATGAGCAGTTCTTC,CASSYGGGNEQFF
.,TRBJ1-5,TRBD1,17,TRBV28,TGTGCCAGCACCCCGAGCCAGGGGGCCGGTAGCAATCAGCCCCAGCATTTT,CASTPSQGAGSNQPQHF
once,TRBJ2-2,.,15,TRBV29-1,TGCAGCGTTAGCATGCTGGACAGCAACACCGGGGAGCTGTTTTTT,CSVSMLDSNTGELFF
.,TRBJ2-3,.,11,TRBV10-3,TGTGCCATCAGTGATCGAGATACGCAGTATTTT,CAISDRDTQYF
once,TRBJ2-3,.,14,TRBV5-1,TGCGCCAGCAGCTTGGACCAAGGGATCCCTACGCAGTATTTT,CASSLDQGIPTQYF
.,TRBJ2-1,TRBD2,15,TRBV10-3,TGTGCCATCAGCGTAGCGGGAGGAGGGAACAATGAGCAGTTCTTC,CAISVAGGGNNEQFF
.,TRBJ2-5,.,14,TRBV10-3,TGTGCCATCAGTGAGTCGGGTGGCCAAGAGACCCAGTACTTC,CAISESGGQETQYF
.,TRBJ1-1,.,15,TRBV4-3,TGCGCCAGCAGCCAAGATTTCACGCCGAACACTGAAGCTTTCTTT,CASSQDFTPNTEAFF
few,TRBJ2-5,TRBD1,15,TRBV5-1,TGCGCCAGCAGCTTATATACAGGGGGAACAGAGACCCAGTACTTC,CASSLYTGGTETQYF
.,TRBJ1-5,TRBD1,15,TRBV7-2,TGTGCCAGCAGCTCGACAGGGGTGGGCAATCAGCCCCAGCATTTT,CASSSTGVGNQPQHF
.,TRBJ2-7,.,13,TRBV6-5,TGTGCCAGCAGTGAAACCACCAGGGACGAGCAGTACTTC,CASSETTRDEQYF
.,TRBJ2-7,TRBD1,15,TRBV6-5,TGTGCCAGCAGTTTCCGTGACAGGGGGCGATACGAGCAGTACTTC,CASSFRDRGRYEQYF
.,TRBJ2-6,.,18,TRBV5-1,TGCGCCAGCACCGTCCCTGGGAGAACCCGCTCTGGGGCCAACGTCCTGACTTTC,CASTVPGRTRSGANVLTF
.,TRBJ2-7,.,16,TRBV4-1,TGCGCCAGCAGCCAAGAAAGACTAGAGACCTCCTACGAGCAGTACTTC,CASSQERLETSYEQYF
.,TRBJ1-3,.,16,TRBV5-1,TGCGCCAGCAGCTTGTCTGGGAGTCCCTCTGGAAACACCATATATTTT,CASSLSGSPSGNTIYF
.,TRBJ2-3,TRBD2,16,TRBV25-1,TGTGCCAGCAGTGGAGGGACTAGCGGGCGTACAGATACGCAGTATTTT,CASSGGTSGRTDTQYF
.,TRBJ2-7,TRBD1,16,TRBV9,TGTGCCAGCAGCGGGGGGACAGGGGGCAGTTTACGTGAGCAGTACTTC,CASSGGTGGSLREQYF
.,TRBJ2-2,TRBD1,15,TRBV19,TGTGCCAGCGAAACCGGGACAGGGGGCTTCGGGGAGCTGTTTTTT,CASETGTGGFGELFF
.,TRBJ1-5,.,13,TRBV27,TGTGCCAGCAGTCCCCTGGGTGGCCAGCCCCAGCATTTT,CASSPLGGQPQHF
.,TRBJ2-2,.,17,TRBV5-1,TGCGCCAGCACCCTTCAGAGGACAGAGACTTTCACCGGGGAGCTGTTTTTT,CASTLQRTETFTGELFF
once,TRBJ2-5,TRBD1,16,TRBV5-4,TGTGCCAGCAGCCCCGAGCCGGGACAGGGTTCAGAGACCCAGTACTTC,CASSPEPGQGSETQYF
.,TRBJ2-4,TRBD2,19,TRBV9,TGTGCCAGCAGCTCCGGGACTAGCGGGACCTTCCCAGCCAAAAACATTCAGTACTTC,CASSSGTSGTFPAKNIQYF